This record looks at one T cell receptor beta chain sequence and its context. How the authors handled the data: Scientists estimated how many nucleated cells there were by amplifying reference gene primers. Data came from immunoSEQ multiplex PCR; TCRdb stores just in-frame clones and leaves some out. That table is the source of V, J and clone size, and D and trimming were worked out from the DNA. The profile shows over 15,000 clones, roughly 85% of them singletons. The sample is drawn from a study of blood T cell repertoires in COVID-19. Overall study: Researchers got acute and convalescent COVID-19 samples from the United States, Italy and Spain. PBMCs, B-cell-depleted T cells, or T cells provided the cDNA or gDNA that made up the material.

The V and J ends lost 1 base and 2 bases, in that order; junction bases with no gene match: 1. Germline V gene data show CDR1 as SGHVS and CDR2 as FQNEAQ. The CDR3 is made up of 14 amino acids. This chain uses TRBV7-8 with TRBJ2-7, with 8 nucleotides matching TRBD1. The source of this sequence is a man in his 70s in a cohort sampled during active COVID-19. Sequenced material: peripheral blood. CDR3 protein: CASSLDRGAYEQYF. As DNA, the CDR3 is TGTGCCAGCAGCTTAGACAGGGGGGCCTACGAGCAGTACTTC.